This note documents a single TCR beta chain sequence. This sample was included in a study of cytomegalovirus exposure and HLA in healthy donors. Amplification used 60 Vbeta primers and 13 Jbeta primers. Method: immunoSEQ multiplex PCR; TCRdb's copy keeps in-frame clones and lacks some. Its listing shows 150,000 or so clones. The CDR3 covers 15 residues. With V trimmed by 5 bases and J by 4 bases, 7 bases remained unmatched. The germline CDR1 and CDR2 sequences are SGHRS and YFSETQ. The sequenced sample consisted of PBMCs. The J gene is TRBJ2-1, the V gene TRBV5-1; TRBD1 aligns across 9 bases. The source is a woman younger than 35 in good health and CMV-seronegative. The DNA for the CDR3 is TGCGCCAGCAGATCCCCGGGACAGGGATACAATGAGCAGTTCTTC. Protein: CASRSPGQGYNEQFF. Variable domain in full (rest from reference TRBV5-1 and TRBJ2-1): KAGVTQTPRYLIKTRGQQVTLSCSPISGHRSVSWYQQTPGQGLQFLFEYFSETQRNKGNFPGRFSGRQFSNSRSEMNVSTLELGDSALYLCASRSPGQGYNEQFFGPGTRLTVL.